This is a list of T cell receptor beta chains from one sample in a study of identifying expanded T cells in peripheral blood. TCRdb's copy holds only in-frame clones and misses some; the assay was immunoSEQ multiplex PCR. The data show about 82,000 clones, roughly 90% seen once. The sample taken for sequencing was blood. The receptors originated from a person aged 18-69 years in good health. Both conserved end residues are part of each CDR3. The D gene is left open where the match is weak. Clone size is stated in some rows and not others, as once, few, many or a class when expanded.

CDR3aa: CSVEDTGTSGAGFTFGNEQFF
CDR3nt: TGCAGCGTTGAAGATACCGGGACTAGCGGGGCCGGATTTACCTTTGGCAATGAGCAGTTCTTC
abundance: NA
j_gene: TRBJ2-1
v_gene: TRBV29-1
d_gene: TRBD2

CDR3aa: CASSPRDGPYEQYF
CDR3nt: TGTGCCAGCAGCCCCCGGGACGGACCATACGAGCAGTACTTC
abundance: NA
j_gene: TRBJ2-7
v_gene: TRBV7-3
d_gene: NA

CDR3aa: CASSFGGRFNQPQHF
CDR3nt: TGTGCCAGCTCATTCGGAGGACGGTTTAATCAGCCCCAGCATTTT
abundance: NA
j_gene: TRBJ1-5
v_gene: TRBV18
d_gene: NA

CDR3aa: CASSPRVGDGYTF
CDR3nt: TGTGCCAGCTCACCACGGGTCGGGGATGGCTACACCTTC
abundance: NA
j_gene: TRBJ1-2
v_gene: TRBV18
d_gene: NA

CDR3aa: CASSQRGTEAFF
CDR3nt: TGCGCCAGCAGCCAGAGAGGCACTGAAGCTTTCTTT
abundance: NA
j_gene: TRBJ1-1
v_gene: TRBV4-1
d_gene: NA

CDR3aa: CASSLAPGTGNQPQHF
CDR3nt: TGTGCCAGCAGCTTGGCCCCCGGGACAGGAAATCAGCCCCAGCATTTT
abundance: NA
j_gene: TRBJ1-5
v_gene: TRBV5-5
d_gene: TRBD1

CDR3aa: CAWSVQGFVSGNTIYF
CDR3nt: TGTGCCTGGAGCGTCCAGGGTTTTGTCTCTGGAAACACCATATATTTT
abundance: NA
j_gene: TRBJ1-3
v_gene: TRBV30
d_gene: NA

CDR3aa: CSVERQGGKNIQYF
CDR3nt: TGCAGCGTTGAAAGGCAGGGGGGCAAAAACATTCAGTACTTC
abundance: NA
j_gene: TRBJ2-4
v_gene: TRBV29-1
d_gene: NA

CDR3aa: CASSFSPGTVNEQFF
CDR3nt: TGTGCCAGCAGCTTTAGTCCCGGGACAGTCAATGAGCAGTTCTTC
abundance: NA
j_gene: TRBJ2-1
v_gene: TRBV5-8
d_gene: TRBD1

CDR3aa: CASSPVSRDTIYF
CDR3nt: TGTGCCAGCAGCCCGGTGTCTCGGGACACCATATATTTT
abundance: few
j_gene: TRBJ1-3
v_gene: TRBV7-2
d_gene: NA

CDR3aa: CASERAGELFF
CDR3nt: TGTGCCAGCGAGAGGGCCGGGGAGCTGTTTTTT
abundance: NA
j_gene: TRBJ2-2
v_gene: TRBV19
d_gene: NA

CDR3aa: CAWSNRQNQPQHF
CDR3nt: TGTGCCTGGAGTAACAGACAGAATCAGCCCCAGCATTTT
abundance: NA
j_gene: TRBJ1-5
v_gene: TRBV30
d_gene: NA

CDR3aa: CASSSDQSVSGANVLTF
CDR3nt: TGTGCCAGCAGCTCAGATCAGTCGGTCTCTGGGGCCAACGTCCTGACTTTC
abundance: NA
j_gene: TRBJ2-6
v_gene: TRBV5-4
d_gene: NA

CDR3aa: CSVEDYSKGGKLFF
CDR3nt: TGCAGCGTTGAAGATTACAGTAAGGGAGGGAAACTGTTTTTT
abundance: NA
j_gene: TRBJ1-4
v_gene: TRBV29-1
d_gene: NA

CDR3aa: CASSPEGSSYEQYF
CDR3nt: TGCGCCAGCAGCCCCGAAGGTAGCTCCTACGAGCAGTACTTC
abundance: NA
j_gene: TRBJ2-7
v_gene: TRBV5-1
d_gene: NA

CDR3aa: CASSGQGDTGELFF
CDR3nt: TGTGCCAGCAGTGGACAGGGGGACACCGGGGAGCTGTTTTTT
abundance: medium-sized
j_gene: TRBJ2-2
v_gene: TRBV25-1
d_gene: TRBD1

CDR3aa: CASSQLGTSGGETQYF
CDR3nt: TGTGCCAGCAGCCAACTCGGGACTAGCGGAGGAGAGACCCAGTACTTC
abundance: NA
j_gene: TRBJ2-5
v_gene: TRBV4-2
d_gene: TRBD2

CDR3aa: CAWSGPGTFTLYEQYF
CDR3nt: TGTGCCTGGAGTGGTCCAGGAACCTTCACCCTCTACGAGCAGTACTTC
abundance: NA
j_gene: TRBJ2-7
v_gene: TRBV30
d_gene: NA

CDR3aa: CASSWTGREKLFF
CDR3nt: TGCGCCAGCAGCTGGACAGGGCGTGAAAAACTGTTTTTT
abundance: NA
j_gene: TRBJ1-4
v_gene: TRBV5-1
d_gene: TRBD1

CDR3aa: CASSQVRGTEAFF
CDR3nt: TGCGCCAGCAGCCAAGTAAGGGGCACTGAAGCTTTCTTT
abundance: NA
j_gene: TRBJ1-1
v_gene: TRBV4-3
d_gene: NA

CDR3aa: CASSMRVNRGLAGANVLTF
CDR3nt: TGTGCCAGTAGTATGAGGGTTAACAGGGGTTTGGCTGGGGCCAACGTCCTGACTTTC
abundance: NA
j_gene: TRBJ2-6
v_gene: TRBV19
d_gene: TRBD1

CDR3aa: CASSLGTGDGYTF
CDR3nt: TGTGCCAGCAGCTTGGGGACAGGCGATGGCTACACCTTC
abundance: NA
j_gene: TRBJ1-2
v_gene: TRBV5-4
d_gene: TRBD1

CDR3aa: CASLADPSSYNEQFF
CDR3nt: TGCGCCAGTTTGGCGGACCCGAGCTCCTACAATGAGCAGTTCTTC
abundance: NA
j_gene: TRBJ2-1
v_gene: TRBV5-1
d_gene: NA

CDR3aa: CASISLAGGSPLHF
CDR3nt: TGTGCCAGCATAAGCTTGGCAGGGGGTTCACCCCTCCACTTT
abundance: NA
j_gene: TRBJ1-6
v_gene: TRBV6-5
d_gene: TRBD1

CDR3aa: CASSLAGLAGSYNEQFF
CDR3nt: TGTGCCAGCAGCTTAGCGGGACTAGCGGGGAGCTACAATGAGCAGTTCTTC
abundance: NA
j_gene: TRBJ2-1
v_gene: TRBV7-6
d_gene: TRBD2

CDR3aa: CASSYQRSGANVLTF
CDR3nt: TGTGCCAGCAGCTATCAGCGCTCTGGGGCCAACGTCCTGACTTTC
abundance: NA
j_gene: TRBJ2-6
v_gene: TRBV7-9
d_gene: NA

CDR3aa: CASSLGSGGLQPQHF
CDR3nt: TGTGCCAGCAGCTTAGGTTCAGGGGGCCTTCAGCCCCAGCATTTT
abundance: once
j_gene: TRBJ1-5
v_gene: TRBV7-9
d_gene: TRBD1

CDR3aa: CASSPRDSGGSLYEQYF
CDR3nt: TGTGCCAGCTCACCACGAGATAGCGGGGGTTCCCTCTACGAGCAGTACTTC
abundance: NA
j_gene: TRBJ2-7
v_gene: TRBV18
d_gene: TRBD2

CDR3aa: CASSAYRSWDQPQHF
CDR3nt: TGTGCCAGCAGTGCATACAGGTCGTGGGATCAGCCCCAGCATTTT
abundance: NA
j_gene: TRBJ1-5
v_gene: TRBV2
d_gene: NA

CDR3aa: CAGGRDRLNYGYTF
CDR3nt: TGTGCCGGGGGGCGGGACAGATTAAACTATGGCTACACCTTC
abundance: NA
j_gene: TRBJ1-2
v_gene: TRBV6-1
d_gene: TRBD1

CDR3aa: CASSSWGYEQFF
CDR3nt: TGTGCCAGCAGTTCTTGGGGCTATGAGCAGTTCTTC
abundance: few
j_gene: TRBJ2-1
v_gene: TRBV2
d_gene: NA

CDR3aa: CASTSFVGYDEKLFF
CDR3nt: TGTGCCAGCACCTCATTTGTGGGGTATGATGAAAAACTGTTTTTT
abundance: NA
j_gene: TRBJ1-4
v_gene: TRBV11-2
d_gene: NA

CDR3aa: CASSAMGTPLGNTIYF
CDR3nt: TGTGCCAGCAGCGCCATGGGGACACCCCTCGGAAACACCATATATTTT
abundance: NA
j_gene: TRBJ1-3
v_gene: TRBV6-4
d_gene: NA

CDR3aa: CASSVGTGGVQPQHF
CDR3nt: TGTGCCAGTAGTGTCGGGACAGGGGGGGTTCAGCCCCAGCATTTT
abundance: NA
j_gene: TRBJ1-5
v_gene: TRBV19
d_gene: TRBD1

CDR3aa: CASILGAYSSYEQYF
CDR3nt: TGTGCCAGCATTTTAGGGGCGTACAGCTCCTACGAGCAGTACTTC
abundance: NA
j_gene: TRBJ2-7
v_gene: TRBV21-1
d_gene: NA

CDR3aa: CASSLGTGQNYGYTF
CDR3nt: TGTGCCAGCAGTTTAGGGACGGGACAGAACTATGGCTACACCTTC
abundance: once
j_gene: TRBJ1-2
v_gene: TRBV27
d_gene: TRBD1

CDR3aa: CASSSRAGGVGETQYF
CDR3nt: TGTGCCAGCAGCTCCCGAGCGGGAGGGGTAGGAGAGACCCAGTACTTC
abundance: once
j_gene: TRBJ2-5
v_gene: TRBV7-2
d_gene: TRBD2

CDR3aa: CASSQRTSGMYNEQFF
CDR3nt: TGCGCCAGCAGCCAGAGAACTAGCGGGATGTACAATGAGCAGTTCTTC
abundance: NA
j_gene: TRBJ2-1
v_gene: TRBV4-1
d_gene: TRBD2

CDR3aa: CASSRSAFDQPQHF
CDR3nt: TGTGCCAGCAGTAGGTCGGCCTTCGATCAGCCCCAGCATTTT
abundance: NA
j_gene: TRBJ1-5
v_gene: TRBV6-6
d_gene: NA

CDR3aa: CASSTQTGYNYGYTF
CDR3nt: TGTGCCAGTAGTACTCAGACAGGATATAACTATGGCTACACCTTC
abundance: NA
j_gene: TRBJ1-2
v_gene: TRBV19
d_gene: NA